The 13 T cell receptor beta chains given below trace back to one sample, sequenced in a study. TCRdb re-called the 5' RACE reads through MiXCR, storing one row per CDR3 protein. The table lists approximately 47,000 distinct CDR3 sequences, roughly 28% of them singletons. Input material: naive CD4+ T cells sorted from blood. Subset defined: naive CD4+ T cells, CD4+CD45RA+CD25-. The receptors stem from a female donor with breast cancer.

Many counts were recorded for this clonotype. V is TRBV7-2 and J is TRBJ1-5; D is perhaps TRBD1 (5 bases). The CDR3 loop spans 13 amino acids. Trimming removed 6 bases from V and 0 bases from J, with 6 bases in between. The germline V gene has CDR1 SGHTA and CDR2 FQGNSA. The CDR3 is CASRGDSNQPQHF. CDR3 nucleotides: TGTGCCAGCAGGGGGGATAGCAATCAGCCCCAGCATTTT. Looking up the rest from reference TRBV7-2 and TRBJ1-5 gives the full variable domain: GAGVSQSPSNKVTEKGKDVELRCDPISGHTALYWYRQSLGQGLEFLIYFQGNSAPDKSGLPSDRFSAERTGGSVSTLTIQRTQQEDSAVYLCASRGDSNQPQHFGDGTRLSIL.

The chain has TRBV29-1 and TRBJ2-5; D is undetermined. V was pared by 6 bases and J by 0 bases, with 8 bases between. CDR1 and CDR2 (germline): SQVTM, ANQGSEA. The CDR3 covers 12 residues. CDR3 DNA sequence: TGCAGCGTGGACCAGTACCAAGAGACCCAGTACTTC. Translation gives CSVDQYQETQYF.

Turning to this clonotype: A much more abundant neighbour one base away suggests this may be a read error. This chain connects TRBV29-1 to TRBJ2-7; 8 bases map to TRBD1. The CDR3 spans 15 residues. The junction had 14 bases not matched to a gene; V was cut back by 4 bases and J by 6 bases. In germline, CDR1 is SQVTM, CDR2 ANQGSEA. The CDR3 coding sequence is TGCAGCGTTGGAGTCGGTGGGCAGGGGGCGAGCGAGCAGTACTTC. Translation gives CSVGVGGQGASEQYF.

The V call is TRBV7-9, the J call TRBJ2-7, with D possibly being TRBD1 (5 bases). V dropped 3 bases and J dropped 6 bases, with 6 bases sitting between them. Per the germline V gene, CDR1 is SEHNR and CDR2 is FQNEAQ (reference sequence). CDR3 size: 11 residues. The CDR3 loop is CASSFQGEQYF. The CDR3 region has the DNA TGTGCCAGCAGCTTTCAGGGCGAGCAGTACTTC.

With respect to this clonotype: A read error is possible here, since a much larger clone lies one base away. The V call is TRBV7-3, the J call TRBJ2-2; no clear D gene. The CDR3 loop spans 13 amino acids. V dropped 8 bases and J dropped 3 bases, with 10 bases sitting between them. Germline CDR1 reads SGHTA; CDR2 reads FQGTGA. CDR3 amino acids: CASRSKDTGELFF. DNA for the CDR3: TGTGCCAGCCGCTCAAAGGACACCGGGGAGCTGTTTTTT. The whole variable domain, filled in from reference TRBV7-3 and TRBJ2-2, reads GAGVSQTPSNKVTEKGKYVELRCDPISGHTALYWYRQSLGQGPEFLIYFQGTGAADDSGLPNDRFFAVRPEGSVSTLKIQRTERGDSAVYLCASRSKDTGELFFGEGSRLTVL.

V and J are TRBV11-2 and TRBJ2-2; 7 bases agree with TRBD1. The V gene end was trimmed by 4 bases and the J gene end by 6 bases; junction bases not matched to a gene: 11. CDR3 length: 16 amino acids. Germline V gene lookup returns CDR1 SGHAT and CDR2 FQNNGV. CDR3 nucleotide sequence: TGTGCCAGCAGCTCCTACCCGGGACAGATAGCCGGGGAGCTGTTTTTT. Translation gives CASSSYPGQIAGELFF. The full variable domain, with the rest looked up from reference TRBV11-2 and TRBJ2-2, is EAGVAQSPRYKIIEKRQSVAFWCNPISGHATLYWYQQILGQGPKLLIQFQNNGVVDDSQLPKDRFSAERLKGVDSTLKIQPAKLEDSAVYLCASSSYPGQIAGELFFGEGSRLTVL.

As for this clonotype: A read error may account for a junction end that differs from germline. V gene TRBV7-7 combines with J gene TRBJ2-1; 7 positions agree with TRBD1. Germline V gene sequence: CDR1 SSHAT, CDR2 FNYEAQ (reference sequence). The CDR3 is 13 amino acids. The CDR3 DNA reads TGTGCTAGCAGCTTAAACAGGGGCAATGAGCAGTTCTTC. This codes for CASSLNRGNEQFF.

There are a few counts of this clonotype. This chain connects TRBV9 to TRBJ2-2; a weak D match, TRBD2 (5 bases). The CDR3 has 15 residues. V was shortened by 0 bases and J by 7 bases, with 13 bases between the two germline ends. Germline-derived CDR1 and CDR2 are SGDLS and YYNGEE. As DNA, the CDR3 is TGTGCCAGCAGCGTAGGGTTAGTTCGGGACGGGGAGCTGTTTTTT. It is translated as CASSVGLVRDGELFF.

The CDR3 here is CASSLQAGHTDTQYF. For the CDR3, the DNA is TGTGCCAGCAGCTTACAGGCGGGACACACAGATACGCAGTATTTT. The rearrangement joins TRBV7-2 to TRBJ2-3; D possibly matches TRBD1 or TRBD2 (6 bases each). Trimming shortened V by 2 bases and J by 2 bases, and 11 bases separated the two germline ends. The germline V gene has CDR1 SGHTA and CDR2 FQGNSA. The CDR3 is 15 amino acids.

At least ten counts were recorded for this clonotype. This chain links TRBV7-2 with TRBJ2-3, with 13 bases aligning to TRBD2. The V gene's germline CDR1 is SGHTA and CDR2 FQGNSA. This CDR3 has 16 residues. V trimming: 5 bases; J trimming: 3 bases; junction bases outside the gene matches: 5. The chain's CDR3 is CASSAGLAGVTDTQYF. The CDR3 region has the DNA TGTGCCAGCAGCGCCGGACTAGCGGGAGTAACAGATACGCAGTATTTT. The entire variable domain, with the rest obtained from reference TRBV7-2 and TRBJ2-3, is as follows: GAGVSQSPSNKVTEKGKDVELRCDPISGHTALYWYRQSLGQGLEFLIYFQGNSAPDKSGLPSDRFSAERTGGSVSTLTIQRTQQEDSAVYLCASSAGLAGVTDTQYFGPGTRLTVL.

A few counts support this clonotype. V and J are TRBV2 and TRBJ1-1; D not certain. Germline V gene lookup returns CDR1 SNHLY and CDR2 FYNNEI. Deletions cut 4 bases from V and 0 bases from J, with 3 bases between. The CDR3 contains 12 residues. CDR3 coding DNA: TGTGCCAGCAGTGTGGTGAACACTGAAGCTTTCTTT. It specifies CASSVVNTEAFF.

This clonotype was found once. A junction boundary mismatches the germline segment, possibly from a read error. The chain joins TRBV29-1 to TRBJ2-1; 13 bases map to TRBD2. Germline V gene sequence: CDR1 SQVTM, CDR2 ANQGSEA. The CDR3 is made up of 13 amino acids. CDR3 region: CSVGLAGNNEQLF. The CDR3 nucleotides read TGCAGCGTGGGACTAGCGGGGAACAATGAGCAGCTCTTC.

As regards this clonotype: A much larger clone sits a single nucleotide away, making a read error possible. The chain joins TRBV5-1 to TRBJ2-7; the match to TRBD1 covers 8 bases. The germline CDR1 and CDR2 sequences are SGHRS and YFSETQ. V gave up 4 bases and J gave up 3 bases; unmatched junction bases: 12. The CDR3 runs 16 residues. CDR3 bases: TGCGCCAGCAGCCCGAGGGCGGGGACAGGCGGCTACGAGCAGTACTTC. It specifies CASSPRAGTGGYEQYF.